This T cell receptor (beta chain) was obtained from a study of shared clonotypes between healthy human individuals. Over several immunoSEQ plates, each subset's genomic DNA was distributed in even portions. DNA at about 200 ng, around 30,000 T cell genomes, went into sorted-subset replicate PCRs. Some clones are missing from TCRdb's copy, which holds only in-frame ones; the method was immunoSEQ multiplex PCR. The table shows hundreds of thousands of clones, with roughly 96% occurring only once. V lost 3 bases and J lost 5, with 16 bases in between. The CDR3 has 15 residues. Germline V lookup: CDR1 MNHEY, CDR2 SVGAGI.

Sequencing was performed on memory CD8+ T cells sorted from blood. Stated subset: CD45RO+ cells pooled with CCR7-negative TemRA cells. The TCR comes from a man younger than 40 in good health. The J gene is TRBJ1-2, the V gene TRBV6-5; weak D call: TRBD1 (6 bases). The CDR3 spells CASSYSPQGPYGYTF. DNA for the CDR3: TGTGCCAGCAGTTATAGCCCACAGGGACCATATGGCTACACCTTC.